This is a list of T cell receptor beta chains from one sample in a study of T cell responses to AZD1222 COVID-19 vaccine. Some clones are missing from TCRdb's copy, which holds only in-frame ones; the method was immunoSEQ multiplex PCR. The repertoire includes some 190,000 clones, over 75% of them detected once, and approximately 6.9% sits in the top ten. The input for sequencing was peripheral blood, taken on day 0 of AZD1222 vaccination. The receptors were sampled from an adult in good health. Each CDR3 is given with its conserved first and last residue. The order of the fields is clone size, D gene, J gene, V gene, CDR3 protein, CDR3 DNA. The D gene is left open where the match is weak. Size values are once, few and many counts, or a class for expanded clones, and some rows have none.

NA TRBD1 TRBJ1-1 TRBV6-2/TRBV6-3 CASSYYRTGVLGEAFF TGTGCCAGCAGTTACTACAGGACAGGGGTGCTTGGTGAAGCTTTCTTT
NA NA TRBJ2-7 TRBV6-2/TRBV6-3 CASSYPNRAEGSPYEQYF TGTGCCAGCAGTTACCCCAACCGCGCGGAGGGGTCCCCCTACGAGCAGTACTTC
few TRBD1 TRBJ1-4 TRBV11-2 CASSTGQATNEKLFF TGTGCCAGCAGCACAGGACAGGCAACTAATGAAAAACTGTTTTTT
NA TRBD1 TRBJ2-7 TRBV3-1/TRBV3-2 CASSRSGTGQYEQYF TGTGCCAGCAGCCGGTCCGGGACAGGACAATACGAGCAGTACTTC
once NA TRBJ2-1 TRBV14 CASSQLVSMINEQFF TGTGCCAGCAGCCAACTAGTTTCGATGATCAATGAGCAGTTCTTC
once NA TRBJ1-1 TRBV19 CASRRVLQTIFMNTEAFF TGTGCCAGTCGAAGGGTGTTACAGACCATCTTCATGAACACTGAAGCTTTCTTT
NA NA TRBJ1-5 TRBV7-2 CASSLATGPGQPQHF TGTGCCAGCAGCTTAGCTACAGGGCCGGGTCAGCCCCAGCATTTT
NA TRBD1 TRBJ2-1 TRBV7-9 CASSLGQGGYNEQFF TGTGCCAGCAGCTTGGGACAGGGGGGGTACAATGAGCAGTTCTTC
once NA TRBJ2-5 TRBV29-1 CSVDSRGYQETQYF TGCAGCGTTGATTCTCGGGGTTACCAAGAGACCCAGTACTTC
NA TRBD2 TRBJ2-5 TRBV7-7 CASSLIPSGGYQETQYF TGTGCTAGCAGCTTAATTCCTAGCGGGGGGTACCAAGAGACCCAGTACTTC
once NA TRBJ1-1 TRBV25-1 CASRQEGNTEAFF TGTGCCAGCAGACAGGAAGGGAACACTGAAGCTTTCTTT
NA TRBD2 TRBJ2-1 TRBV27 CASSQGLANEQFF TGTGCCAGCAGTCAGGGACTAGCGAATGAGCAGTTCTTC
NA NA TRBJ1-5 TRBV28 CASSLMGRNNQPQHF TGTGCCAGCAGTTTGATGGGACGAAACAATCAGCCCCAGCATTTT
NA TRBD1 TRBJ1-4 TRBV19 CASTRRDSSGKLFF TGTGCCAGTACACGACGGGACAGCTCTGGAAAACTGTTTTTT
once NA TRBJ2-2 TRBV24-1 CATSDLEDPGELFF TGTGCCACCAGTGATTTAGAGGATCCCGGGGAGCTGTTTTTT
NA TRBD1 TRBJ1-4 TRBV7-2 CASSPEGDRWEKLFF TGTGCCAGCAGCCCCGAGGGGGACAGGTGGGAAAAACTGTTTTTT
NA TRBD2 TRBJ2-1 TRBV7-9 CASSSTVGLVRNEQFF TGTGCCAGCAGCTCCACCGTGGGACTAGTACGCAATGAGCAGTTCTTC
few NA TRBJ1-5 TRBV6-1 CASSDKPPGWGNQPQHF TGTGCCAGCAGTGACAAACCCCCCGGATGGGGCAATCAGCCCCAGCATTTT
NA NA TRBJ1-6 TRBV7-8 CASSQRGAGQHSPLHF TGTGCCAGCAGCCAGCGCGGGGCCGGGCAGCATTCACCCCTCCACTTT
NA NA TRBJ1-1 TRBV7-9 CASSFSPVTEAFF TGTGCCAGCAGCTTCTCCCCGGTCACTGAAGCTTTCTTT
once TRBD2 TRBJ2-1 TRBV2 CASRQRGGPNEQFF TGTGCCAGCAGGCAGCGGGGGGGCCCCAATGAGCAGTTCTTC
few NA TRBJ1-1 TRBV2 CARSREMNTEAFF TGTGCCAGGTCCAGGGAAATGAACACTGAAGCTTTCTTT
NA NA TRBJ2-7 TRBV7-3 CASSLSGRGFSYEQYF TGTGCCAGCAGCTTAAGTGGCAGGGGATTTTCCTACGAGCAGTACTTC
NA NA TRBJ1-2 TRBV28 CASSLLHLYGYTF TGTGCCAGCAGTTTACTCCACTTATATGGCTACACCTTC
NA TRBD2 TRBJ2-1 TRBV5-1 CASSWGLAGDNEQFF TGCGCCAGCAGCTGGGGACTAGCGGGGGACAATGAGCAGTTCTTC
few TRBD2 TRBJ2-3 TRBV6-4 CASSGLAGGTDTQYF TGTGCCAGCAGTGGACTAGCGGGGGGCACAGATACGCAGTATTTT
once NA TRBJ1-6 TRBV28 CASTRQETSYNSPLHF TGTGCCAGCACCCGACAGGAAACCTCCTATAATTCACCCCTCCACTTT
few NA TRBJ1-2 TRBV30 CAWSQDSYGYTF TGTGCCTGGAGCCAAGACAGCTACGGCTACACCTTC
NA NA TRBJ2-7 TRBV24-1 CATSESSPYEQYF TGTGCCACCAGTGAATCTAGCCCCTACGAGCAGTACTTC
NA TRBD1 TRBJ1-6 TRBV7-9 CASSPSGQMNSPLHF TGTGCCAGCAGCCCGTCGGGACAGATGAATTCACCCCTCCACTTT
NA NA TRBJ1-1 TRBV4-2 CASSQDPVNTEAFF TGTGCCAGCAGCCAAGATCCAGTGAACACTGAAGCTTTCTTT
NA NA TRBJ2-7 TRBV25-1 CASSDFREQYF TGTGCCAGCAGTGACTTTCGCGAGCAGTACTTC
NA NA TRBJ2-7 TRBV20-1 CSASATGYEQYF TGCAGTGCTAGTGCGACGGGCTACGAGCAGTACTTC
NA TRBD1 TRBJ1-1 TRBV5-1 CASSSGLRTGMRTEAFF TGCGCCAGCAGCTCAGGCCTTAGGACAGGGATGAGGACTGAAGCTTTCTTT
NA TRBD1 TRBJ2-7 TRBV28 CASPRPGQSYEQYF TGTGCCAGTCCTCGGCCGGGACAGAGCTACGAGCAGTACTTC
NA NA TRBJ2-2 TRBV2 CASTSGSNTGELFF TGTGCCAGCACCTCGGGCTCGAACACCGGGGAGCTGTTTTTT
NA NA TRBJ1-4 TRBV2 CASRTGVSNEKLFF TGTGCCAGCAGAACCGGGGTTTCTAATGAAAAACTGTTTTTT
NA NA TRBJ2-7 TRBV11-2 CASSLVRTPYEQYF TGTGCCAGCAGCTTAGTAAGGACCCCCTACGAGCAGTACTTC
NA TRBD1 TRBJ2-2 TRBV7-9 CASSQGAGGPPGELFF TGTGCCAGCAGCCAGGGGGCAGGGGGCCCTCCCGGGGAGCTGTTTTTT
NA TRBD1 TRBJ2-3 TRBV4-1 CASSQDGTGGGTDTQYF TGCGCCAGCAGCCAAGACGGGACAGGGGGCGGCACAGATACGCAGTATTTT
NA NA TRBJ2-2 TRBV6-5 CATVQGTGELFF TGTGCCACTGTACAGGGCACCGGGGAGCTGTTTTTT
once TRBD1 TRBJ2-7 TRBV18 CASSPMGQGLRYEQYF TGTGCCAGCTCACCTATGGGACAGGGGCTTCGGTACGAGCAGTACTTC
NA NA TRBJ1-4 TRBV9 CASSLDSDEKLFF TGTGCCAGCAGCCTCGACAGTGACGAAAAACTGTTTTTT
NA NA TRBJ1-1 TRBV6-5 CASSYSRNTEAFF TGTGCCAGCAGTTACAGCAGGAACACTGAAGCTTTCTTT
NA TRBD1 TRBJ2-2 TRBV24-1 CATSDPSGTGNTGELFF TGTGCCACCAGTGACCCTTCCGGGACAGGGAACACCGGGGAGCTGTTTTTT
NA NA TRBJ1-4 TRBV28 CATRINAGDLLFF TGTGCCACCCGAATAAACGCAGGCGATTTGCTGTTTTTT
NA NA TRBJ1-1 TRBV6-2/TRBV6-3 CASSYSKGLRAFF TGTGCCAGCAGTTACTCGAAGGGTTTGAGGGCTTTCTTT
NA TRBD1 TRBJ2-2 TRBV6-4 CASSETGGTGELFF TGTGCCAGCAGTGAGACAGGGGGGACCGGGGAGCTGTTTTTT